One sample yielded the 4 T cell receptor beta chains listed below, sequenced in a study of cytomegalovirus exposure and HLA in healthy donors. This PCR relied on a set of 60 Vbeta primers and 13 Jbeta primers. Sequencing used immunoSEQ multiplex PCR; TCRdb keeps in-frame clones, though not all of them. Here the sample spans 160,000 or so clones, 80% to 90% being singletons. The sample taken for sequencing was PBMCs. These receptors were obtained from a man between 45 and 60 years old in good health and CMV-seropositive.

The chain couples TRBV19 to TRBJ1-1, with D possibly matching TRBD1 (6 bases). Trimming took 4 bases from V and 8 from J, leaving 14 bases between them. There are 13 residues in the CDR3. The germline V gene has CDR1 LNHDA and CDR2 SQIVND (reference sequence). Here the CDR3 DNA reads TGTGCCAGTAGTAGAGCTCCGGGACACGAAGCTTTCTTT. As protein: CASSRAPGHEAFF.

The chain carries TRBV6-5 and TRBJ2-7; 8 nucleotides align to TRBD1. The CDR3 contains 15 residues. After removal of 5 bases from V and 2 bases from J, the junction contained 8 bases not matched to a gene. Germline CDR1 and CDR2: MNHEY and SVGAGI. CDR3 sequence (DNA): TGTGCCAGCAGTCTCAATCCAGGGGGCGCCTACGAGCAGTACTTC. It codes for CASSLNPGGAYEQYF.

The chain is built from TRBV14 and TRBJ1-5; 7 bases are a match to TRBD1. J was trimmed by 4 bases and V by 1 base; bases with no gene match: 13. CDR3 size: 18 residues. Germline V gene sequence: CDR1 SGHDN, CDR2 FVKESK. CDR3 protein: CASSQARATGPRNQPQHF. As DNA, the CDR3 is TGTGCCAGCAGCCAAGCTAGGGCGACAGGGCCTAGAAATCAGCCCCAGCATTTT. The full variable domain, rest sourced from reference TRBV14 and TRBJ1-5, is EAGVTQFPSHSVIEKGQTVTLRCDPISGHDNLYWYRRVMGKEIKFLLHFVKESKQDESGMPNNRFLAERTGGTYSTLKVQPAELEDSGVYFCASSQARATGPRNQPQHFGDGTRLSIL.

The table lists this clone with a count of one. V gene TRBV5-1 combines with J gene TRBJ2-1; 10 bases match TRBD2. Looked up from germline, CDR1 is SGHRS and CDR2 is YFSETQ. The ends lost 0 bases at V and 6 bases at J; junction bases unmatched: 6. This CDR3 spans 16 amino acids. The CDR3: CASSLGLAGVFNEQFF. The CDR3, as DNA: TGCGCCAGCAGCTTGGGGCTAGCGGGGGTATTCAATGAGCAGTTCTTC.